These 16 T cell receptor beta chains share one sample of origin, sequenced in a study of T cell changes during pregnancy in multiple sclerosis (dated by TCRdb to the late 2010s). The library was built by means of the immunoSEQ multiplex PCR assay. The immuneACCESS repertoire file appears here via TCRdb, limited to in-frame rearrangements. These files lack a portion of the clones; in checked studies, under half of the deficit traces to unresolved V genes, and the cause of the others is not known. The sample records tens of thousands of clones, about 91% of which are singletons. Jointly, the top ten make up approximately 1.5% of the sample. This material consisted of peripheral blood, taken in the second trimester of pregnancy. All receptors derive from a female donor in good health, enrolled as a control in a pregnancy study.

This chain's CDR3 is CASSPRGGPRRTEAFF. The CDR3 DNA sequence: TGTGCCAGCAGCCCACGGGGGGGACCCCGGAGGACTGAAGCTTTCTTT. The chain links TRBV5-5 to TRBJ1-1; D is possibly TRBD1 (5 bases). The germline V gene encodes CDR1 SGHKS and CDR2 YYEKEE (reference sequence). CDR3 length: 16 amino acids. Trimming cost V 4 bases and J 5 bases, with 21 bases left between them.

The rearrangement joins TRBV6-1 to TRBJ1-2; weak D call: TRBD1 (5 bases). This CDR3 is 15 amino acids long. Germline V gene sequence: CDR1 MNHNS, CDR2 SASEGT. V was clipped by 2 bases and J by 6 bases, with 16 bases between them. Written as DNA, the CDR3 is TGTGCCAGCAGTGAAATAGGCAGGGTTCGTAATGGCTACACCTTC. It translates to CASSEIGRVRNGYTF.

The gene calls are TRBV4-1 and TRBJ1-5; TRBD1 agrees at 10 bases. V shed 6 bases, J shed 0 bases, and the junction held 5 bases outside the gene matches. The CDR3 is made up of 16 amino acids. Germline V gene lookup returns CDR1 MGHRA and CDR2 YSYEKL. CDR3 sequence (DNA): TGCGCCAGCAGAGCGACAGGGGGCGATAGCAATCAGCCCCAGCATTTT. It is translated as CASRATGGDSNQPQHF.

J is TRBJ1-2 and V is TRBV11-2; possibly TRBD1 for D (5 bases). V was cut by 1 base and J by 2 bases, with 11 bases left in between. This CDR3 has 15 residues. CDR1 and CDR2 from the germline V gene are SGHAT and FQNNGV. The CDR3 region is CASSLVPGSNYGYTF. The CDR3 DNA sequence: TGTGCCAGCAGCTTAGTTCCAGGGTCAAACTATGGCTACACCTTC.

The chain recombines TRBV7-2 with TRBJ2-5; the match to TRBD2 covers 7 bases. Trimming took 3 bases from V and 5 from J; bases not matched to a gene: 6. Looked up from germline, CDR1 is SGHTA and CDR2 is FQGNSA. The CDR3 extends over 14 amino acids. The CDR3 nucleotides read TGTGCCAGCAGCTTTCAAGCGGGGATGGAGACCCAGTACTTC. Translation gives CASSFQAGMETQYF.

The chain combines TRBV6-1 with TRBJ2-5; D possibly corresponds to TRBD1 (6 bases). The CDR3 is 15 residues long. V lost 0 bases, J lost 2 bases, and 10 bases lay in between. Germline lookup yields CDR1 MNHNS and CDR2 SASEGT. CDR3 DNA: TGTGCCAGCAGTGAAGCCTCAGGGGAGCAAGAGACCCAGTACTTC. It is translated as CASSEASGEQETQYF.

This chain uses TRBV6-5 with TRBJ2-5, with D perhaps TRBD2 (6 bases). Germline V gives CDR1 MNHEY, CDR2 SVGAGI. This CDR3 comprises 15 residues. V was shortened by 5 bases and J by 7 bases, with 20 bases between the two germline ends. As DNA, the CDR3 is TGTGCCAGCAGTCCCCCAGGCGGCCAAGCGGGGACCCAGTACTTC. It specifies CASSPPGGQAGTQYF.

V is TRBV5-1 and J is TRBJ1-3; possible D gene TRBD1, 6 bases. The CDR3 length is 16 residues. The V and J ends lost 1 base and 2 bases respectively, with 13 bases between them. In germline, CDR1 is SGHRS, CDR2 YFSETQ. CDR3 loop: CASSLQATGAGNTIYF. DNA for the CDR3: TGCGCCAGCAGCTTGCAGGCGACAGGAGCTGGAAACACCATATATTTT.

The V and J genes are TRBV7-9 and TRBJ2-4; D perhaps matches TRBD2 (5 bases). V was cut by 5 bases and J by 0 bases, with 8 bases left in between. The CDR3 is made up of 14 amino acids. Germline V CDR1 and CDR2: SEHNR, FQNEAQ (reference sequence). The CDR3 loop is CASSLGLAKNIQYF. Written as DNA, the CDR3 is TGTGCCAGCAGCCTTGGACTAGCCAAAAACATTCAGTACTTC. The complete variable domain, with remaining parts taken from reference TRBV7-9 and TRBJ2-4, reads DTGVSQNPRHKITKRGQNVTFRCDPISEHNRLYWYRQTLGQGPEFLTYFQNEAQLEKSRLLSDRFSAERPKGSFSTLEIQRTEQGDSAMYLCASSLGLAKNIQYFGAGTRLSVL.

The chain carries TRBV5-4 and TRBJ2-5, with 9 bases that match TRBD1. Germline V gene lookup returns CDR1 SGHNT and CDR2 YYREEE (reference sequence). V lost 2 bases, J lost 3 bases, and 5 bases stayed unmatched. The CDR3 is 15 amino acids. The CDR3 DNA reads as TGTGCCAGCAGCTTTAGGGGGACAGGGAAAGAGACCCAGTACTTC. As protein: CASSFRGTGKETQYF.

The CDR3 here is CASSSPLAGPYNEQFF. In DNA form, the CDR3 reads TGTGCCAGCAGTTCCCCTCTAGCGGGGCCCTACAATGAGCAGTTCTTC. The V and J genes are TRBV27 and TRBJ2-1; 9 bases match TRBD2. Germline CDR1 reads MNHEY; CDR2 reads SMNVEV (reference sequence). V trimming: 4 bases; J trimming: 2 bases; junction bases outside the gene matches: 6. The CDR3 is 16 residues long.

The gene calls are TRBV30 and TRBJ1-6, with 7 bases fitting TRBD1. Germline assignment: CDR1 GTSNPN and CDR2 SVGIG (reference sequence). V lost 5 bases, J lost 10 bases, and 11 bases stayed unmatched. This CDR3 region has 14 residues. CDR3 sequence reads: CAWEQGTSQSPLHF. As DNA, the CDR3 is TGTGCCTGGGAACAGGGGACAAGTCAATCACCCCTCCACTTT. The entire variable domain, with the rest obtained from reference TRBV30 and TRBJ1-6, is as follows: SQTIHQWPATLVQPVGSPLSLECTVEGTSNPNLYWYRQAAGRGLQLLFYSVGIGQISSEVPQNLSASRPQDRQFILSSKKLLLSDSGFYLCAWEQGTSQSPLHFGNGTRLTVT.

This clone was seen a handful of times. The chain links TRBV6-4 to TRBJ2-7, with 7 bases identical to TRBD2. Germline CDR1 and CDR2: MRHNA and SNTAGT. This CDR3 is 15 amino acids long. Trimming cost V 5 bases and J 2 bases; bases outside gene matches: 9. CDR3 residues: CASSPMGGGTYEQYF. DNA of the CDR3: TGTGCCAGCAGTCCGATGGGGGGAGGGACCTACGAGCAGTACTTC.

This clone was seen only once. This chain links TRBV5-1 with TRBJ2-2, with 9 bases fitting TRBD2. Germline CDR1 reads SGHRS; CDR2 reads YFSETQ. V gave up 3 bases and J gave up 6 bases; unmatched junction bases: 6. The CDR3 is 15 amino acids. CDR3 residues: CASSSSGKRAGELFF. CDR3 DNA sequence: TGCGCCAGCAGCTCTAGCGGGAAAAGGGCCGGGGAGCTGTTTTTT. The full variable domain, with the rest looked up from reference TRBV5-1 and TRBJ2-2, is KAGVTQTPRYLIKTRGQQVTLSCSPISGHRSVSWYQQTPGQGLQFLFEYFSETQRNKGNFPGRFSGRQFSNSRSEMNVSTLELGDSALYLCASSSSGKRAGELFFGEGSRLTVL.

J is TRBJ2-1 and V is TRBV7-2; a weak D match, TRBD1 (5 bases). V was clipped by 6 bases and J by 4 bases, with 13 bases between them. The CDR3 consists of 14 residues. Germline V CDR1 and CDR2: SGHTA, FQGNSA. Here the CDR3 reads CASRELTAYNEQFF. The CDR3 DNA is TGTGCCAGCAGAGAGCTGACAGCTTACAATGAGCAGTTCTTC.

The chain combines TRBV2 with TRBJ2-1, with D perhaps matching TRBD1 (5 bases). CDR3 length equals 12 residues. V was trimmed by 7 bases and J by 5 bases, leaving 9 bases between them. Germline lookup yields CDR1 SNHLY and CDR2 FYNNEI. The CDR3 DNA follows: TGTGCCAGCAACAGGCACAACAATGAGCAGTTCTTC. Translated: CASNRHNNEQFF.